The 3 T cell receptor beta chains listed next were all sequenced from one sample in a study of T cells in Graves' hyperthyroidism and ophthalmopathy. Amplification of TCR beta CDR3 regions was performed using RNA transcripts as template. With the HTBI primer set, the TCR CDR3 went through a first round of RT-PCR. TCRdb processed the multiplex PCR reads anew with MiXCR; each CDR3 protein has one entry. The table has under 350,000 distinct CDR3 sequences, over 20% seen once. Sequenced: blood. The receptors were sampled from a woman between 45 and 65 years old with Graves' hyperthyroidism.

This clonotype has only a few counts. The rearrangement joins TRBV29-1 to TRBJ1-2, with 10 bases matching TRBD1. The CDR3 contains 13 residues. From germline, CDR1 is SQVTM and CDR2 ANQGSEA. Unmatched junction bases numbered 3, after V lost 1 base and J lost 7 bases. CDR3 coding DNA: TGCAGCGTTGAAGCGGGACAGGGGTCTGGCTACACCTTC. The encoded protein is CSVEAGQGSGYTF.

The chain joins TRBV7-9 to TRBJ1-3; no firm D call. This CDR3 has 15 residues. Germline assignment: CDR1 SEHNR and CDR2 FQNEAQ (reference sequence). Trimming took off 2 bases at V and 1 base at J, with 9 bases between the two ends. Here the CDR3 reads CASSLNAVSGNTIYF. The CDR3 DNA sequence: TGTGCCAGCAGCTTAAATGCAGTTTCTGGAAACACCATATATTTT.

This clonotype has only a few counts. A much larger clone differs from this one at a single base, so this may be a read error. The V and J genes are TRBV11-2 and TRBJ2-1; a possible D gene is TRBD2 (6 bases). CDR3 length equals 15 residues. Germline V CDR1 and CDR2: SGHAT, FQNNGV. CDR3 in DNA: TGTGCCAGCAGCGCCAAGCCGGGGAGGTGGAATGAGCAGCTCTTC. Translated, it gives CASSAKPGRWNEQLF.